This TCR beta chain was identified during a study of blood T cell repertoires in COVID-19. Study-wide background: From the United States, Italy and Spain came samples of acute and convalescent COVID-19.

Original handling: Reference gene primer amplification gave estimated nucleated cell counts. TCRdb keeps only in-frame clones here, not all; method: immunoSEQ multiplex PCR. Clonal size and the V and J genes are those of that table, whereas D and trimming came from the DNA. In the table there are around 60,000 clones, over 80% of which are singletons. The source is a woman of 80 years or more with acute or convalescent COVID-19. Sequenced sample: peripheral blood.

The CDR3 nucleotides read TGTGCCAGCAGCCTCCTAGGAGGCACAGATACGCAGTATTTT. Amino acids: CASSLLGGTDTQYF. The V call is TRBV3-1 (or the pseudogene TRBV3-2), the J call TRBJ2-3; D call uncertain. The CDR3 contains 14 residues. V was clipped by 4 bases and J by 1 base, with 9 bases between them. Germline assignment: CDR1 LGHDT and CDR2 YNNKEL (reference sequence).